This TCR beta chain was captured by sequencing in a study of beta chain features in type 1 diabetes (dated 2018 in TCRdb). In the study overall: Mean age, gender distribution, total cell number and subset yield were not different between patients and healthy donors. A total of about 99,000,000 sorted cells were examined across all samples, and RNA yield correlated strongly with the number of cells per subset. In the study, TCRB repertoires of sorted circulating CD4+ T cell subsets from recently diagnosed type 1 diabetes patients were compared with those of matched healthy donors. Regulatory and stem cell-like memory subsets were obtained from only 8 patients and roughly eight healthy donors, while naive and central memory subsets were obtained from all 28 donors.

V is reduced by 6 bases and J by 2 bases, leaving a spacing of 12 bases between them. From the cysteine up to the phenylalanine, the CDR3 has a length of 14 residues. The retained sequence is limited to the CDR3, 42 bases, with the frame set at the first base. The CDR1 and CDR2 encoded by the germline V gene are SGHTA and FQGNSA. From each donor, a single peripheral blood sample of approximately 120 mL on average was drawn into heparinised tubes. A BD FACSAria II was used to sort naive, central memory, regulatory and stem cell-like memory CD4+ T cells with a panel that included CD45RO, CCR7, CD25, CD127, CD95 and CD27. Purity was above 95% for every sorted population. Right away, PBMCs were isolated by Lymphoprep density gradient centrifugation and were stained directly, with no culture step. To minimize batch effects, samples were stained and sorted in pairs, one healthy donor with one patient per experiment.

As to this clone: The clone's antigen remains unknown. The record has no base qualities; no much larger clone is one base away.

The entire isolated RNA was reverse transcribed using the High Capacity cDNA Reverse Transcription Kit, and thus expressed TCRB transcripts were sequenced. Deep immunoSEQ sequencing was performed on naive, central memory and regulatory T cell samples, with an average of roughly 3.6 million total reads per sample. Sorted cells were lysed in RLT buffer and RNA was extracted with DNase-treated RNeasy Micro or Mini kits, depending on cell number. Each cell subset was processed on its own to prevent cross-contamination, while patient and healthy donor samples were processed together. The immunoSEQ multiplex PCR was used to amplify TCRB sequences from cDNA, yielding 87-bp fragments that span the CDR3 region. Sequencing of the amplicons was performed on the Illumina HiSeq platform. The source study handled its data this way. PCR bias was corrected computationally using synthetic template baselines, and reads within Hamming distance 2 were collapsed, with unmergeable singletons discarded. Reads were aligned to IMGT to assign V, D and J genes, CDR3 length, and insertions or deletions at six rearrangement sites. Within each subset, clonotype counts were normalized to the number of sorted cells before true diversity and Gini coefficients were calculated with the tcR R package. The overlap coefficient, calculated on TCRB nucleotide sequences, was used to quantify repertoire sharing. As a proxy for the pre-selection repertoire, out-of-frame TCRB sequences from naive cells were analyzed. As stored in TCRdb, this immuneACCESS dataset retains in-frame rearrangements with V and J assigned. A fraction of the clones does not appear; measured against another copy, unresolved V genes explain less than half of the discrepancy, and the remainder lacks a known reason. The DNA gave D and trimming, while V, J and clone size come from that table. This sample comprises over 200,000 clones, roughly 11% of them detected only once. The ten largest make up over 0.015% of the sample.

Here is what the overall study found, with its caveats: Because the HLA sub-analyses included only small numbers of individuals, any influence of HLA type on TCRB rearrangement was left unresolved. Patients with type 1 diabetes made fewer insertions and deleted more nucleotides at VDJ recombination sites, implying thymic rearrangement abnormalities. PCR might favor shorter templates, but patient and control samples were amplified and corrected together, so any skew would affect both groups equally. Type 1 diabetes patients showed a moderate but significant shortening of TCRB CDR3 length in all four CD4+ subsets. Naive, central memory and regulatory TCRB repertoires appeared more similar among patients than among healthy donors. Sequencing cDNA rather than genomic DNA could over-represent highly expressing activated cells, although activation and CD3 levels did not differ between groups.

The chain links TRBV7-2 with TRBJ2-3, and TRBD2 may be the D gene, going by 6 matching bases. The specimen sequenced was naive CD4+ T cells from blood. What the cell subset or site label conveys for this sample: true naive CD4+ T cells. This clonotype originated in a man aged 25-45 years with type 1 diabetes. The CDR3 reads CASRFSGDTDTQYF. The nucleotides are TGTGCCAGCAGGTTTAGCGGTGACACAGATACGCAGTATTTT.